What follows are 27 T cell receptor beta chains derived from one specimen sequenced in a study of cytomegalovirus exposure and HLA in healthy donors. The PCR was carried out with 60 Vbeta primers and 13 Jbeta primers. Data came from immunoSEQ multiplex PCR; TCRdb stores just in-frame clones and leaves some out. The sample carries 45,000 to 60,000 clones, 65% to 80% recorded once. Source material: PBMCs. These receptors were collected from a man aged 25-45 years in good health and CMV-seronegative.

The rearrangement links TRBV15 to TRBJ2-1, with no clear D. CDR3 size: 15 residues. CDR1 and CDR2 from the germline V gene are LNHNV and YYDKDF (reference sequence). The V end lost 0 bases, the J end lost 6 bases, and 12 bases lay between the germline ends. The CDR3 loop reads CATSRDLAPSNEQFF. DNA of the CDR3: TGTGCCACCAGCAGAGATCTGGCACCAAGCAATGAGCAGTTCTTC.

This chain links TRBV19 with TRBJ2-1; 16 positions agree with TRBD2. In germline, CDR1 is LNHDA, CDR2 SQIVND (reference sequence). V lost 3 bases, J lost 6 bases, and 8 bases stayed unmatched. The CDR3 covers 18 residues. The CDR3 loop is CASSMGTSGRAWANEQFF. The CDR3 DNA reads TGTGCCAGTAGTATGGGGACTAGCGGGAGGGCTTGGGCCAATGAGCAGTTCTTC.

This clone was detected only once. The V gene is TRBV10-1, the J gene TRBJ1-1, with D uncertain. Trimming took off 6 bases at V and 0 bases at J, with 8 bases between the two ends. Looked up from germline, CDR1 is WNHNN and CDR2 is SYGVQD (reference sequence). The CDR3 runs 13 residues. Here the CDR3 reads CASSRNLNTEAFF. CDR3 nucleotide sequence: TGCGCCAGCAGCAGGAACCTGAACACTGAAGCTTTCTTT.

The chain recombines TRBV1 with TRBJ2-1; the table's D gene call, TRBD2, was not cross checked with the DNA. TRBV1 is given as a pseudogene. The CDR3 runs to 15 residues. This chain's CDR3 is CTSSRKPLLGGKQFF. As DNA, the CDR3 is TGCACCAGCAGTCGTAAACCCCTCCTGGGGGGGAAACAGTTCTTC.

The chain recombines TRBV11-3 with TRBJ2-5; 7 bases match TRBD1. Germline CDR1 is SGHNT and CDR2 is YENEEA. CDR3 size: 12 residues. Germline trimming cut 5 bases from V and 5 bases from J; bases unmatched to any gene: 2. CDR3 sequence: CASSLDRETQYF. The CDR3, as DNA: TGTGCCAGCAGCCTGGACAGGGAGACCCAGTACTTC.

This chain links TRBV5-1 with TRBJ1-1; TRBD1 matches at 10 bases. Germline V gene data show CDR1 as SGHRS and CDR2 as YFSETQ. The CDR3 spans 14 residues. V was pared by 4 bases and J by 4 bases, with 4 bases of the junction left unmatched. CDR3 in DNA: TGCGCCAGCAGCGGTGGACAGGGGGTCACTGAAGCTTTCTTT. It yields the protein CASSGGQGVTEAFF.

The J gene is TRBJ2-7, the V gene TRBV6-1; D uncertain. Trimming took off 1 base at V and 5 bases at J, with 3 bases between the two ends. The CDR3 totals 11 residues. The germline CDR1 and CDR2 sequences are MNHNS and SASEGT. CDR3 sequence (DNA): TGTGCCAGCAGTGAAGTAAACGAGCAGTACTTC. Its translation is CASSEVNEQYF.

This rearrangement joins TRBV29-1 to TRBJ2-7; D possibly corresponds to TRBD1 (7 bases). V was trimmed by 3 bases and J by 1 base, leaving 16 bases between them. Per the germline V gene, CDR1 is SQVTM and CDR2 is ANQGSEA. This CDR3 spans 15 amino acids. The CDR3 region has the DNA TGCAGCGTTGATGGGGTGACAGGGAGGTCCTACGAGCAGTACTTC. Amino acid sequence: CSVDGVTGRSYEQYF.

The J gene is TRBJ1-1, the V gene TRBV29-1; unclear D gene. Germline CDR1 is SQVTM and CDR2 is ANQGSEA. This CDR3 has 14 amino acids. Trimming left V 6 bases short and J 5 bases short, with 19 bases between. The CDR3 coding sequence is TGCAGCGTCGTCAGCCGAGGAGGGAAAACTGAAGCTTTCTTT. Amino acid sequence: CSVVSRGGKTEAFF.

This clone was seen more than once but under ten times. The chain recombines TRBV6-4 with TRBJ1-1, with D maybe TRBD1 (6 bases). The CDR3 spans 14 residues. Germline V gene data show CDR1 as MRHNA and CDR2 as SNTAGT. V lost 0 bases to trimming and J lost 4 bases, with 9 bases between them. This CDR3 reads CASSDSSRGTEAFF. The CDR3 DNA is TGTGCCAGCAGTGACTCGTCCAGGGGCACTGAAGCTTTCTTT.

The gene calls are TRBV5-1 and TRBJ1-1; 7 bases map to TRBD1. Unmatched junction bases numbered 3, after V lost 5 bases and J lost 2 bases. This CDR3 contains 13 residues. Germline lookup yields CDR1 SGHRS and CDR2 YFSETQ. The CDR3 DNA follows: TGCGCCAGCAGGTCAGGGGGAAACACTGAAGCTTTCTTT. Translation gives CASRSGGNTEAFF.

The genes are TRBV7-2 and TRBJ2-4, with D possibly TRBD1 on 5 matching bases. The CDR3 has 19 residues. Germline CDR1 reads SGHTA; CDR2 reads FQGNSA. V was clipped by 1 base and J by 1 base, with 20 bases between them. The CDR3 nucleotides are TGTGCCAGCAGCTTAGGAGGAATGGGGCAGGGTTGGGCCAAAAACATTCAGTACTTC. Protein product: CASSLGGMGQGWAKNIQYF.

The chain is built from TRBV5-4 and TRBJ1-2, with 8 nucleotides matching TRBD1. Germline trimming cut 1 base from V and 8 bases from J; bases unmatched to any gene: 7. Per germline, CDR1 SGHNT and CDR2 YYREEE (reference sequence). There are 14 residues in the CDR3. The CDR3 sequence is CASSLPGGVLGYTF. The CDR3 DNA reads as TGTGCCAGCAGCTTGCCAGGGGGCGTATTAGGCTACACCTTC.

V usage is TRBV5-1 and J usage is TRBJ1-1; 7 nucleotides line up with TRBD1. This CDR3 has 15 amino acids. Losses at the gene ends were 0 bases for V and 5 bases for J; bases not matched to a gene: 7. CDR1 is SGHRS, CDR2 YFSETQ, per germline. In DNA, the CDR3 is TGCGCCAGCAGCTTGGCTTCGGACAGGTATACTGAAGCTTTCTTT. This sequence encodes CASSLASDRYTEAFF.

The genes are TRBV30 and TRBJ1-3; no definite D call. V lost 5 bases to trimming and J lost 2 bases, with 4 bases between them. Germline loops: CDR1 GTSNPN, CDR2 SVGIG (reference sequence). The CDR3 is made up of 11 amino acids. CDR3: CAWLTGNTIYF. Here the CDR3 DNA reads TGTGCCTGGTTAACTGGAAACACCATATATTTT. The whole variable domain, filled in from reference TRBV30 and TRBJ1-3, reads SQTIHQWPATLVQPVGSPLSLECTVEGTSNPNLYWYRQAAGRGLQLLFYSVGIGQISSEVPQNLSASRPQDRQFILSSKKLLLSDSGFYLCAWLTGNTIYFGEGSWLTVV.

The V gene is TRBV6-6, the J gene TRBJ1-2; a possible D gene is TRBD1 (6 bases). Trimming took 7 bases from V and 4 from J, leaving 16 bases between them. The germline gives CDR1 MNHNY, CDR2 SVGAGI (reference sequence). This CDR3 has 14 residues. CDR3 nucleotides: TGTGCCAGCACCGAGACCGGACAGTTCTATGGCTACACCTTC. Translating it yields CASTETGQFYGYTF.

This rearrangement joins TRBV30 to TRBJ2-5; D perhaps matches TRBD2 (5 bases). This CDR3 spans 14 amino acids. Looked up from germline, CDR1 is GTSNPN and CDR2 is SVGIG (reference sequence). With 0 bases removed from V and 4 bases from J, the gap between germline ends came to 12 bases. Here the CDR3 reads CAWSVLGVGETQYF. The CDR3 bases are TGTGCCTGGAGTGTACTCGGGGTCGGAGAGACCCAGTACTTC. The full variable domain, rest sourced from reference TRBV30 and TRBJ2-5, is SQTIHQWPATLVQPVGSPLSLECTVEGTSNPNLYWYRQAAGRGLQLLFYSVGIGQISSEVPQNLSASRPQDRQFILSSKKLLLSDSGFYLCAWSVLGVGETQYFGPGTRLLVL.

The rearrangement links TRBV6-5 to TRBJ2-7; D is possibly TRBD1 (6 bases). Germline V gives CDR1 MNHEY, CDR2 SVGAGI. V was trimmed by 6 bases and J by 1 base, leaving 10 bases between them. The CDR3 is made up of 13 amino acids. The CDR3 DNA reads as TGTGCCAGCAGGGACAGTCGTTCCTACGAGCAGTACTTC. Translation gives CASRDSRSYEQYF.

The chain joins TRBV9 to TRBJ1-1; D call uncertain. The CDR3 sequence is 20 residues long. V was cut by 0 bases and J by 11 bases, with 35 bases left in between. Germline V gene sequence: CDR1 SGDLS, CDR2 YYNGEE. The CDR3 DNA sequence: TGTGCCAGCAGCGTAGAAGCGGGAACGATAGTTATCCAAGACCGGGGTGGGGCTTTCTTT. This gives the protein CASSVEAGTIVIQDRGGAFF.

In its sample, this clone was seen a few times. This chain links TRBV27 with TRBJ1-1, with a tentative D call TRBD1 (5 bases). The length of the CDR3 is 18 residues. Looked up from germline, CDR1 is MNHEY and CDR2 is SMNVEV (reference sequence). Deletions cut 6 bases from V and 3 bases from J, with 26 bases between. The CDR3 sequence: CASSPTPLGGARDTEAFF. Written as DNA, the CDR3 is TGTGCCAGCAGCCCGACCCCACTGGGGGGAGCCCGTGACACTGAAGCTTTCTTT.

The count of this clone is one. The genes are TRBV7-2 and TRBJ2-7; the D gene is possibly TRBD2 (5 bases). Trimming stripped 0 bases from V and 3 bases from J, with 12 bases between. CDR3 size: 15 residues. Per the germline V gene, CDR1 is SGHTA and CDR2 is FQGNSA. CDR3 sequence reads: CASSLAAGSVYEQYF. The CDR3 DNA reads TGTGCCAGCAGCTTAGCGGCGGGCTCCGTCTACGAGCAGTACTTC.

This clone was seen a few times. V usage is TRBV6-1 and J usage is TRBJ2-7; the D is unclear. V was shortened by 3 bases and J by 6 bases, with 6 bases between the two germline ends. CDR3 length: 11 residues. Germline V gene lookup returns CDR1 MNHNS and CDR2 SASEGT. In nucleotides, the CDR3 is TGTGCCAGCAGTGATACCGGCGAGCAGTACTTC. Protein sequence: CASSDTGEQYF.

V gene TRBV5-4 combines with J gene TRBJ2-1, with 14 bases identical to TRBD2. Germline values: CDR1 SGHNT, CDR2 YYREEE (reference sequence). This CDR3 is built from 15 residues. The trim removed 4 bases at V and 8 bases at J, leaving 5 bases unmatched. The CDR3 bases are TGTGCCAGCAGCCCGGGACTAGCGGGAGCGTATGAGCAGTTCTTC. Protein: CASSPGLAGAYEQFF.

The V and J genes are TRBV27 and TRBJ2-1, with TRBD2 matching 10 bases. The CDR3 spans 14 residues. Germline V CDR1 and CDR2: MNHEY, SMNVEV (reference sequence). Germline trimming cut 3 bases from V and 10 bases from J; bases unmatched to any gene: 6. The CDR3 region is CASSFRLAGVEQFF. The CDR3 DNA reads as TGTGCCAGCAGTTTTAGGCTAGCGGGAGTAGAGCAGTTCTTC.

The chain carries TRBV7-6 and TRBJ1-3; D may be TRBD1 (6 bases). The CDR3 sequence is 15 residues long. Germline V lookup: CDR1 SGHVS, CDR2 FNYEAQ. V was shortened by 0 bases and J by 1 base, with 7 bases between the two germline ends. CDR3 bases: TGTGCCAGCAGCTTAGCTCAGGGGTCTGGAAACACCATATATTTT. It translates to CASSLAQGSGNTIYF.

This chain joins TRBV7-6 and TRBJ2-7; 7 positions match TRBD2. Germline trimming cut 3 bases from V and 5 bases from J; bases unmatched to any gene: 13. This CDR3 is built from 16 residues. CDR1 and CDR2 (germline): SGHVS, FNYEAQ. The CDR3: CASSLEVWGGYDEQYF. In nucleotides, the CDR3 is TGTGCCAGCAGCTTGGAGGTTTGGGGAGGGTATGACGAGCAGTACTTC.

Written as DNA, the CDR3 is TGTGCCAGCTCACCACCCACTCCGGGACAGCTCTTGGGCTACACCTTC. This sequence encodes CASSPPTPGQLLGYTF. This chain links TRBV18 with TRBJ1-2, with 7 bases lining up with TRBD1. With V trimmed by 0 bases and J by 8 bases, 12 bases remained unmatched. CDR3 length: 16 residues. Germline V gives CDR1 KGHSH, CDR2 LQKENI.